Presented here are 11 T cell receptor beta chains from one specimen sequenced in a study of CD8 T cells in ankylosing spondylitis. MiXCR, applied by TCRdb to the 5' RACE reads, yields one record per CDR3 protein. This sample carries around 150,000 distinct CDR3 sequences, under 45% of them seen once, and the ten largest clones take 13% to 15%. Sequenced input: synovial fluid, either unsorted or a sorted T cell fraction (not recorded which). Source of these receptors: a male donor with ankylosing spondylitis.

This clonotype was counted only a few times. V gene TRBV27 combines with J gene TRBJ2-1, with D perhaps TRBD1 (6 bases). V was clipped by 4 bases and J by 5 bases, with 9 bases between them. The CDR3 extends over 13 amino acids. Germline V gene data show CDR1 as MNHEY and CDR2 as SMNVEV (reference sequence). This chain's CDR3 is CASSWTADNEQFF. The CDR3 DNA reads TGTGCCAGCAGTTGGACAGCGGACAATGAGCAGTTCTTC.

The chain couples TRBV6-1 to TRBJ2-1, with 7 bases fitting TRBD2. Germline values: CDR1 MNHNS, CDR2 SASEGT. Trimming took 1 base from V and 2 from J; bases not matched to a gene: 2. This CDR3 has 15 residues. This chain's CDR3 is CASSEERDPYNEQFF. DNA for the CDR3: TGTGCCAGCAGTGAAGAGCGGGATCCCTACAATGAGCAGTTCTTC.

This CDR3 is CASSPWARQNTGELFF. The CDR3, as DNA: TGTGCCAGCAGCCCCTGGGCCCGACAAAACACCGGGGAGCTGTTTTTT. The chain links TRBV12-3 or TRBV12-4 to TRBJ2-2; unclear D gene. V gave up 6 bases and J gave up 2 bases, with 16 bases separating them. The length of the CDR3 is 16 residues.

CDR3: CASSASFRDRDYEQYF. As DNA, the CDR3 is TGTGCCAGCAGCGCGTCCTTTAGGGACAGGGACTACGAGCAGTACTTC. This chain links TRBV7-6 with TRBJ2-7; 9 nucleotides align to TRBD1. The CDR3 has 16 amino acids. Germline CDR1 reads SGHVS; CDR2 reads FNYEAQ. The V and J ends lost 5 bases and 3 bases, in that order; junction bases with no gene match: 11.

A few counts support this clonotype. The rearrangement uses TRBV7-9 and TRBJ2-1; unclear D gene. The V gene's germline CDR1 is SEHNR and CDR2 FQNEAQ (reference sequence). Trimming shortened V by 2 bases and J by 4 bases, and 15 bases separated the two germline ends. The CDR3 spans 16 residues. This CDR3 reads CASSLNDDAQYNEQFF. CDR3 coding DNA: TGTGCCAGCAGCTTAAATGACGACGCGCAGTACAATGAGCAGTTCTTC.

Only a few counts were recorded for this clonotype. The junction differs from germline at one of its ends, possibly a read error. The chain uses TRBV7-2 and TRBJ2-3, with 10 bases aligning to TRBD2. The CDR3 has 15 amino acids. CDR1 and CDR2 (germline): SGHTA, FQGNSA. CDR3 amino acids: CASSLAGGSTDTQYF. The CDR3 nucleotides are TGTGCCAGCAGTTTAGCGGGGGGAAGCACAGATACGCAGTATTTT.

The chain couples TRBV2 to TRBJ2-7, with 8 bases that match TRBD1. The CDR3 loop spans 15 amino acids. Looked up from germline, CDR1 is SNHLY and CDR2 is FYNNEI. The trim removed 8 bases at V and 0 bases at J, leaving 9 bases unmatched. Here the CDR3 DNA reads TGTGCCAGCTGCCCCGGGACAGGTGTCTCCTACGAGCAGTACTTC. Translation: CASCPGTGVSYEQYF.

This rearrangement joins TRBV7-9 to TRBJ1-1; D is unresolved. This CDR3 contains 12 residues. V was cut by 5 bases and J by 6 bases, with 10 bases left in between. CDR1 SEHNR and CDR2 FQNEAQ come from the germline V gene (reference sequence). Here the CDR3 reads CASSRSSAEAFF. The DNA of the CDR3 is TGTGCCAGCAGCCGGTCATCGGCTGAAGCTTTCTTT. Full variable domain (missing parts from reference TRBV7-9 and TRBJ1-1): DTGVSQNPRHKITKRGQNVTFRCDPISEHNRLYWYRQTLGQGPEFLTYFQNEAQLEKSRLLSDRFSAERPKGSFSTLEIQRTEQGDSAMYLCASSRSSAEAFFGQGTRLTVV.

The chain has TRBV6-2 or TRBV6-3 and TRBJ2-2, with 12 bases aligning to TRBD2. V gave up 2 bases and J gave up 8 bases; unmatched junction bases: 3. Germline-derived CDR1 and CDR2 are MNHEY and SVGEGT. The CDR3 is made up of 15 amino acids. CDR3 protein: CASSYETSGSGELFF. The CDR3 bases are TGTGCCAGCAGTTACGAGACTAGCGGGAGTGGGGAGCTGTTTTTT.

This sequence joins TRBV7-9 and TRBJ2-5, with 10 bases aligning to TRBD1. Germline V gene data show CDR1 as SEHNR and CDR2 as FQNEAQ (reference sequence). V was clipped by 5 bases and J by 5 bases; unmatched bases: 11. CDR3 length: 16 residues. CDR3 nucleotides: TGTGCCAGCAGCCCAAGACAGGGGGCGAAGGGTGAGACCCAGTACTTC. It codes for CASSPRQGAKGETQYF.

This chain joins TRBV7-9 and TRBJ1-4, with a tentative D call TRBD1 (6 bases). Trimming pared 8 bases from V and 7 bases from J, leaving 14 bases between. In germline, CDR1 is SEHNR, CDR2 FQNEAQ (reference sequence). The CDR3 is 13 amino acids. The CDR3 DNA sequence: TGTGCCAGCGGACGGGGGGCCGGTGAAAAACTGTTTTTT. It yields the protein CASGRGAGEKLFF.